The T cell receptor (beta chain) under discussion was sequenced for a study of CXCR3-negative and CXCR3-positive naive CD8 T cells. About the research overall: Sequencing brought in approximately 140 million TRB reads altogether, and each library got about 1.5 +/- 0.3 million.

Via 5' RACE with UMI labels, TRB cDNA libraries were prepared. TCRdb reanalyzed the 5' RACE reads, giving one entry per CDR3 protein sequence and no DNA. This repertoire includes under 150,000 distinct CDR3 sequences. A remark on this clonotype: Its antigen is currently unknown.

Points from the study as a whole: Naive cells positive for CXCR3 carried more hydrophobic TRB CDR3s than CXCR3-negative ones. Each naive subset displayed comparably high diversity, whereas memory CD8+ cells displayed much lower diversity.

A few hundred thousand cells per CD8+ T cell subset were flow-sorted in triplicate. Material for sequencing was naive CXCR3+ CD8+ T cells from blood. The subset here: CD45RO-CCR7+CD27+CD95- naive CD8+ T cells expressing CXCR3 (TNR3+). This TCR derives from a human donor in good health. Some clones in this sample may be carry-over from other donors' samples.

This chain's CDR3 is CASSAGSAYEQYF. The chain recombines TRBV19 with TRBJ2-7; there is no DNA to check the TCRdb D call of TRBD2. The CDR3 runs 13 residues. Germline values: CDR1 LNHDA, CDR2 SQIVND (reference sequence).